This TCR beta chain comes out of a study of T cell clones after liver transplantation. The CDR3 has 17 amino acids. Proliferating CFSE-low MLR cells were sequenced to define alloreactive TCRbeta sequences. A word on this clone: Its antigen is still unknown.

Measured with immunoSEQ multiplex PCR; TCRdb has only the in-frame clones, and not every one. The table has about 630 clones, less than 65% seen once; the top ten hold roughly a quarter. Sequenced input: CD4+ T cells from cultured PBMCs. V and J are TRBV21-1 and TRBJ1-2; the table's D call, TRBD1, has no DNA check behind it. TRBV21-1 is shown as a pseudogene. The sequence came from a human patient who received a liver transplant. A subset of T cells may come from the graft donor. CDR3 loop: CASRSHVGYRKTYGYTF. The CDR3 region has the DNA TGTGCCAGCAGGTCGCATGTAGGCTACAGAAAGACCTATGGCTACACCTTC.